This entry is about one TCR beta chain. Its antigen is still unknown. Base-call qualities are not available, and no considerably larger clone is one nucleotide away. The entry originates in a study of blood T cell repertoires in COVID-19 (dated by TCRdb to about 2020). Describing the broader study: Samples covering the acute and convalescent phases of COVID-19 were provided by collaborators in the United States, Italy and Spain. The material from the prospective study consisted of cDNA or gDNA derived from T cells, B-cell-depleted T cells, or PBMCs. Subjects who had been exposed to COVID-19, were actively infected with it, or had recovered from it provided the deeply sampled blood TCRbeta repertoires that made up the dataset. The repertoires were released in a freely available public database intended as a resource for research on the immune response to SARS-CoV-2. The samples were drawn from the first 160 participants of the ongoing ImmuneRACE study and from some 1,300 subjects provided by 6 global collaborators. Sample metadata almost always included a de-identified subject ID, COVID-19 status, age in years and sex. Where HLA class I and class II types were available, the types were taken from metadata supplied by the sample provider, not from assay-based typing. Beyond this particular receptor, the publication reports: Clinical and demographic metadata were provided uncurated, with the amount varying by source and participant.

The CDR3 numbers 14 residues from cysteine through phenylalanine. Only CDR3 DNA remains: 42 bases, in frame from the first base. CDR1 and CDR2 are drawn from the germline V gene: SGHDN, FVKESK. V is clipped by 0 bases and J by 7 bases, and the sequence between their germline boundaries is 9 bases long. TCRbeta CDR3 regions were amplified from genomic DNA using the immunoSEQ Assay, a bias-controlled multiplex PCR. The source study handled its data this way. Nucleated cell counts per sample were estimated from amplification of reference gene primers within the assay. To quantify the absolute abundance of each unique TCRbeta CDR3 rearrangement, sequence reads were collapsed and filtered. For each sample, productive Simpson clonality was calculated as the square root of Simpson's diversity index over productive rearrangements. TCRdb took this table from immuneACCESS and kept in-frame rearrangements with V and J called. Such tables lack part of the clones; where checked against another copy, unresolved V genes explain under half of the gap, and the rest is unexplained. V and J calls and clone size come straight from that table; D and trimming were deduced from the DNA. This sample gives 60,000 or so clones in total; about 74% of them show up just once. About 28% of the sample is in the top ten clones.

Each collaborating institution followed its own protocols to collect whole blood in K2EDTA tubes. For TCRbeta analysis, collaborators shipped samples in one of three forms: frozen whole blood, isolated PBMCs, or DNA extracted from either of those sample types. Sequenced input: peripheral blood. The TCR comes from a woman of 80 years or more with acute or convalescent COVID-19. The rearranged segments are TRBV14 and TRBJ2-2, with the D gene call left open. CDR3 region: CASSQDPIFGELFF. In nucleotides, the sequence is TGTGCCAGCAGCCAAGATCCTATATTCGGGGAGCTGTTTTTT.